Listed below are T cell receptor beta chains from one sample, sequenced in a study of preoperative IRX-2 immunotherapy in early breast cancer. TCRdb's table, derived via immunoSEQ multiplex PCR, lists solely in-frame clones and lacks some. Here the sample spans some 42,000 clones, around four fifths being singletons. The sample consisted of lymph node tissue, taken after IRX-2 immunotherapy. The receptors stem from a human donor with breast cancer. Each CDR3 is given with its conserved first and last residue. A D gene is named only where the DNA matches it firmly. A clone size is listed for some rows: how often the clone was seen (once, few, many), or a class if it is expanded.

size: NA; V: TRBV18; J: TRBJ2-5; D: NA; DNA: TGTGCCAGCTCACCTTCTAGGGGAGGAGAGACCCAGTACTTC; CDR3: CASSPSRGGETQYF
size: NA; V: TRBV18; J: TRBJ1-1; D: NA; DNA: TGTGCCAGCTCACCTCCCGGGACATCGAACACTGAAGCTTTCTTT; CDR3: CASSPPGTSNTEAFF
size: NA; V: TRBV7-6; J: TRBJ2-1; D: TRBD1; DNA: TGTGCCAGCAGCTTAGACAGGGGGTCCTACAATGAGCAGTTCTTC; CDR3: CASSLDRGSYNEQFF
size: NA; V: TRBV19; J: TRBJ1-1; D: NA; DNA: TGTGCCAGTAGTGCTCGATTGAACACTGAAGCTTTCTTT; CDR3: CASSARLNTEAFF
size: NA; V: TRBV6-8; J: TRBJ1-2; D: TRBD1; DNA: TGTGCCAGCAGTCAGGACAGGGCGGATGGCTACACCTTC; CDR3: CASSQDRADGYTF
size: NA; V: TRBV7-8; J: TRBJ2-2; D: NA; DNA: TGTGCCAGCAGCTTATCGGGAGCCGGGGAGCTGTTTTTT; CDR3: CASSLSGAGELFF
size: few; V: TRBV6-8; J: TRBJ1-1; D: TRBD1; DNA: TGTGCCAGCAGTGCAGGAGGACAGGGGATGAATGAAGCTTTCTTT; CDR3: CASSAGGQGMNEAFF
size: NA; V: TRBV7-8; J: TRBJ2-3; D: NA; DNA: TGTGCCAGCAGCCAGGGCGGGGCCAAAAGAGGAGCAGATACGCAGTATTTT; CDR3: CASSQGGAKRGADTQYF
size: NA; V: TRBV11-3; J: TRBJ2-5; D: NA; DNA: TGTGCCAGCAGCTTGGCCACAACACAAGAGACCCAGTACTTC; CDR3: CASSLATTQETQYF
size: NA; V: TRBV6-8; J: TRBJ2-2; D: TRBD1; DNA: TGTGCCAGCAGTTCCGCGGCGGACAGGGCGGCGGGGGAGCTGTTTTTT; CDR3: CASSSAADRAAGELFF
size: few; V: TRBV15; J: TRBJ2-1; D: NA; DNA: TGTGCCACCAGCAGAGACGACCGGGGGTACAATGAGCAGTTCTTC; CDR3: CATSRDDRGYNEQFF
size: NA; V: TRBV7-4; J: TRBJ1-1; D: TRBD1; DNA: TGTGCCAGCAGCTTATCCGGGACAGCGCGTGAAGCTTTCTTT; CDR3: CASSLSGTAREAFF
size: NA; V: TRBV5-1; J: TRBJ2-2; D: TRBD2; DNA: TGCGCCAGCAGCTTGGTGACTAGCGGGGGGCCCTACACCAGGGAGCTGTTTTTT; CDR3: CASSLVTSGGPYTRELFF
size: NA; V: TRBV11-3; J: TRBJ1-2; D: NA; DNA: TGTGCCAGCAGCTTAGAGGTCACGGACTATGGCTACACCTTC; CDR3: CASSLEVTDYGYTF
size: NA; V: TRBV18; J: TRBJ2-7; D: TRBD1; DNA: TGTGCCAGCTCACCACAGGGGACAGGGTCCTACGAGCAGTACTTC; CDR3: CASSPQGTGSYEQYF
size: NA; V: TRBV7-6; J: TRBJ1-3; D: NA; DNA: TGTGCCAGCAGCTGGCGTTCCTCTGGAAACACCATATATTTT; CDR3: CASSWRSSGNTIYF
size: NA; V: TRBV10-1; J: TRBJ1-1; D: TRBD1; DNA: TGCGCCAGCAGTGACGCCGGTGACAGGGGAAGGTCTGAAGCTTTCTTT; CDR3: CASSDAGDRGRSEAFF
size: few; V: TRBV15; J: TRBJ2-7; D: NA; DNA: TGTGCCACCAGCAGAGTAAGGGGAGACTCCTACGAGCAGTACTTC; CDR3: CATSRVRGDSYEQYF
size: NA; V: TRBV28; J: TRBJ1-5; D: NA; DNA: TGTGCCAGCAGTTCCCCGTCTCGAAGCGGACAGCCCCAGCATTTT; CDR3: CASSSPSRSGQPQHF
size: NA; V: TRBV6-8; J: TRBJ2-7; D: NA; DNA: TGTGCCAGCAGCGCAAACCGGGACGGATCCTACGAGCAGTACTTC; CDR3: CASSANRDGSYEQYF
size: NA; V: TRBV6-8; J: TRBJ2-5; D: NA; DNA: TGTGCCAGCAGTTATGACAGCCCAGAGACCCAGTACTTC; CDR3: CASSYDSPETQYF
size: NA; V: TRBV7-1; J: TRBJ2-5; D: TRBD2; DNA: TGTGCCAGCAGCTTGGCCGGACTAGTTTTTGGGACCCAGTACTTC; CDR3: CASSLAGLVFGTQYF
size: few; V: TRBV11-3; J: TRBJ1-3; D: NA; DNA: TGTGCCAGCAGCATCGACGTCACCTCTGGAAACACCATATATTTT; CDR3: CASSIDVTSGNTIYF
size: NA; V: TRBV28; J: TRBJ2-3; D: TRBD1; DNA: TGTGCCAGCAGTCCGACAGGGGTAGGAGATACGCAGTATTTT; CDR3: CASSPTGVGDTQYF
size: NA; V: TRBV5-1; J: TRBJ1-5; D: NA; DNA: TGCGCCAGCAGCCCAACGGGGAATGGCAATCAGCCCCAGCATTTT; CDR3: CASSPTGNGNQPQHF
size: NA; V: TRBV2; J: TRBJ2-7; D: TRBD1; DNA: TGTGCCAGCAGCCGACAGCGACAGGGGGCTTACGAGCAGTACTTC; CDR3: CASSRQRQGAYEQYF
size: NA; V: TRBV5-1; J: TRBJ2-3; D: NA; DNA: TGCGCCAGCAGCTTTTCAATTGCTGGTGGGGATACGCAGTATTTT; CDR3: CASSFSIAGGDTQYF
size: NA; V: TRBV5-1; J: TRBJ1-4; D: NA; DNA: TGCGCCAGCAGCTTGGCCCGTCAGGGTGCAACTAATGAAAAACTGTTTTTT; CDR3: CASSLARQGATNEKLFF
size: once; V: TRBV7-4; J: TRBJ2-7; D: TRBD1; DNA: TGTGCCAGCAGCTTCGGTCCGGACAGGGGTTACGAGCAATACTTC; CDR3: CASSFGPDRGYEQYF
size: NA; V: TRBV6-8; J: TRBJ1-1; D: NA; DNA: TGTGCCAGCAGTGACCCTTCTAGTGGAACTGAAGCTTTCTTT; CDR3: CASSDPSSGTEAFF
size: few; V: TRBV11-3; J: TRBJ1-2; D: NA; DNA: TGTGCCAGCAGCTTGGAGGCAGGGGCTAACTATGGCTACACCTTC; CDR3: CASSLEAGANYGYTF
size: few; V: TRBV19; J: TRBJ2-3; D: TRBD2; DNA: TGTGCCAGTAGTGGGGACTATAGCACAGATACGCAGTATTTT; CDR3: CASSGDYSTDTQYF
size: NA; V: TRBV19; J: TRBJ1-2; D: NA; DNA: TGTGCCAGTAGTGACAGGACGTGGGGCTACACCTTC; CDR3: CASSDRTWGYTF